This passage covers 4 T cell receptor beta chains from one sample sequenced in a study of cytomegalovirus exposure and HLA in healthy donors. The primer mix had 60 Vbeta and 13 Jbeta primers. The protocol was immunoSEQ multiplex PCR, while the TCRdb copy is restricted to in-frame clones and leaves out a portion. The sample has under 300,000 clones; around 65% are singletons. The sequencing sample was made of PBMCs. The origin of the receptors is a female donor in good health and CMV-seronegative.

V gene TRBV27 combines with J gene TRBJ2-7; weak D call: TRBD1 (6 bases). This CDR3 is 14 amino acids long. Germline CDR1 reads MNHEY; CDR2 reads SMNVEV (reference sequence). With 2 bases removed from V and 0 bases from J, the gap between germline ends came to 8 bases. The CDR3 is CASSLQDSSYEQYF. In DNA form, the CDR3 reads TGTGCCAGCAGTTTACAGGACAGCTCCTACGAGCAGTACTTC.

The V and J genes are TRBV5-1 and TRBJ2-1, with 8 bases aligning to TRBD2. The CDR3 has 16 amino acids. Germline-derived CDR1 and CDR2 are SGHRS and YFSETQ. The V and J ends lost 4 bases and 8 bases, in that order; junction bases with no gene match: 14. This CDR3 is CASSPPLTGGLDEQFF. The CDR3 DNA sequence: TGCGCCAGCAGCCCACCTCTAACGGGAGGGTTGGATGAGCAGTTCTTC.

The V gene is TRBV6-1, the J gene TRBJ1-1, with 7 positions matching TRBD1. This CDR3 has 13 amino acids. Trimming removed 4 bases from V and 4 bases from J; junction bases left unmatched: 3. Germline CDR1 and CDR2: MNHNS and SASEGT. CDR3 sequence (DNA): TGTGCCAGCAGTGCAGGGGGAGGCACTGAAGCTTTCTTT. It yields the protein CASSAGGGTEAFF.

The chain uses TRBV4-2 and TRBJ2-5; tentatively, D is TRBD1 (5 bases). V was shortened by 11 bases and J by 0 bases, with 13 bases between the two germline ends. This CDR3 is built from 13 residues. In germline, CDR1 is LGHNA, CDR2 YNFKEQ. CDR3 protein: CAGSRQNQETQYF. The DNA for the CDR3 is TGTGCCGGCTCCCGACAGAACCAAGAGACCCAGTACTTC.